This record looks at one T cell receptor beta chain sequence and its context. This specimen comes from a study of blood T cell repertoires in COVID-19. Overall study context: Collection of acute and convalescent COVID-19 samples took place in the United States, Italy and Spain.

Before being deemed recovered, Cohort 3 donors had two negative PCRs, clearance, or symptom resolution. The data were produced by immunoSEQ multiplex PCR, yet TCRdb's version contains in-frame clones alone and is incomplete. The table lists 230,000 or so clones, 80% to 85% of them singletons. Source material: PBMCs or T cells enriched from blood (not recorded which). The TCR originated in a man in his forties or fifties who had recovered from COVID-19.

CDR3 amino acids: CAALRDYGYTF. The CDR3 DNA reads TGTGCCGCCCTCCGGGATTATGGCTACACCTTC. The genes are TRBV6-6 and TRBJ1-2, with D unclear. Germline CDR1 MNHNY, CDR2 SVGAGI (reference sequence). Trimming removed 11 bases at V and 5 bases at J, with 12 bases between. CDR3 length: 11 residues.